This T cell receptor beta chain was identified in a study of cytomegalovirus exposure and HLA in healthy donors. Regarding the study as a whole: Using a false discovery rate of 0.05, a later analysis showed that some 16,000 TCR beta sequences were associated with HLA alleles. In an earlier analysis, about 87% or about 30%: the productive usage of most TCR beta V segments.

This cohort consisted of healthy bone marrow donors. This clone was detected once. What it binds is unknown. Both 60 Vbeta primers and 13 Jbeta primers went into the PCR. Clones were read by immunoSEQ multiplex PCR, and TCRdb kept only the in-frame ones, dropping some. The data hold around 150,000 clones, with roughly four fifths observed a single time. The specimen was PBMCs. The source is a man between 50 and 59 years old in good health and CMV-seropositive.

CDR3 sequence: CASSQRTERNTEAFF. The CDR3 coding sequence is TGTGCCAGTAGTCAGAGGACAGAAAGGAACACTGAAGCTTTCTTT. The V gene is TRBV19, the J gene TRBJ1-1, with D possibly being TRBD1 (6 bases). V lost 5 bases, J lost 1 base, and 14 bases lay in between. The CDR3 has 15 amino acids. CDR1 and CDR2 from the germline V gene are LNHDA and SQIVND (reference sequence).